A single sample gave rise to the 15 T cell receptor beta chains below, sequenced in a study of OX40 agonist ivuxolimab in advanced cancers. Data came from immunoSEQ multiplex PCR; TCRdb stores just in-frame clones and leaves some out. The sample holds more than 70,000 clones, approximately 78% seen once. This sample comprised CD4+ or CD8+ T cells sorted from blood, obtained in a trial of the OX40 agonist ivuxolimab. The receptor set was obtained from an adult with an advanced solid tumor such as melanoma, head and neck, liver or kidney cancer.

V is TRBV5-1 and J is TRBJ2-7; the D is unclear. V lost 3 bases to trimming and J lost 3 bases, with 13 bases between them. CDR1 is SGHRS, CDR2 YFSETQ, per germline. CDR3 length: 14 amino acids. CDR3 in amino acids: CASSSQPGFYEQYF. CDR3 DNA: TGCGCCAGCAGCTCCCAACCAGGTTTCTACGAGCAGTACTTC.

The gene calls are TRBV27 and TRBJ2-3; 11 nucleotides align to TRBD2. Losses at the gene ends were 4 bases for V and 4 bases for J; bases not matched to a gene: 4. This CDR3 spans 15 amino acids. Germline loops: CDR1 MNHEY, CDR2 SMNVEV (reference sequence). CDR3 protein: CASSYSGGAPDTQYF. The CDR3 nucleotides are TGTGCCAGCAGTTATAGCGGGGGGGCTCCAGATACGCAGTATTTT.

The chain couples TRBV4-1 to TRBJ2-3; 7 nucleotides match TRBD2. The V gene end was trimmed by 2 bases and the J gene end by 1 base; junction bases not matched to a gene: 3. The germline V gene has CDR1 MGHRA and CDR2 YSYEKL. CDR3 length: 15 residues. The CDR3 coding sequence is TGCGCCAGCAGCCAACAAACTAGCGGCACAGATACGCAGTATTTT. It yields the protein CASSQQTSGTDTQYF.

The chain is built from TRBV6-4 and TRBJ2-7; 11 positions match TRBD2. V dropped 10 bases and J dropped 3; count of bases not matched to a gene: 5. This CDR3 contains 13 residues. Per germline, CDR1 MRHNA and CDR2 SNTAGT. CDR3 region: CANPTSGNYEQYF. DNA of the CDR3: TGTGCCAACCCGACTAGCGGGAACTACGAGCAGTACTTC.

V usage is TRBV7-6 and J usage is TRBJ2-3; 8 bases line up with TRBD2. V trimming: 2 bases; J trimming: 4 bases; junction bases outside the gene matches: 2. Germline V gene sequence: CDR1 SGHVS, CDR2 FNYEAQ. The CDR3 has 14 residues. The DNA of the CDR3 is TGTGCCAGCAGCTTATTTAGCGGGGCAGATACGCAGTATTTT. This codes for CASSLFSGADTQYF.

V and J are TRBV5-1 and TRBJ2-3; no clear D gene. The CDR3 length is 15 residues. The germline V gene has CDR1 SGHRS and CDR2 YFSETQ. V shed 1 base and J shed 0 bases, with 9 bases lying between them. The CDR3 DNA reads as TGCGCCAGCAGCTTGAACGGATATAGCACAGATACGCAGTATTTT. Translated: CASSLNGYSTDTQYF.

V usage is TRBV28 and J usage is TRBJ2-7, with TRBD1 matching over 10 bases. V dropped 6 bases and J dropped 7; count of bases not matched to a gene: 12. Germline V CDR1 and CDR2: MDHEN, SYDVKM. The CDR3 runs 15 residues. Written as DNA, the CDR3 is TGTGCCAGCAGACGGCCGGGACAGGGGTTAGGAGAGCAGTACTTC. Translated: CASRRPGQGLGEQYF.

V gene TRBV4-2 combines with J gene TRBJ2-3; TRBD2 might be the D (6 bases). Trimming shortened V by 0 bases and J by 2 bases, and 9 bases separated the two germline ends. Germline CDR1 is LGHNA and CDR2 is YNFKEQ. This CDR3 has 15 residues. This chain's CDR3 is CASSQEWRDTDTQYF. The DNA of the CDR3 is TGTGCCAGCAGCCAAGAGTGGCGGGACACAGATACGCAGTATTTT.

This rearrangement joins TRBV28 to TRBJ2-1; TRBD2 matches at 7 bases. J was trimmed by 1 base and V by 7 bases; bases with no gene match: 7. This CDR3 region has 15 residues. Per germline, CDR1 MDHEN and CDR2 SYDVKM. CDR3 region: CASINGGGSYNEQFF. The CDR3 bases are TGTGCCAGCATCAACGGCGGGGGTTCCTACAATGAGCAGTTCTTC.

The V and J genes are TRBV2 and TRBJ2-7, with D perhaps TRBD1 (6 bases). The CDR3 sequence is 14 residues long. Trimming removed 5 bases from V and 3 bases from J, with 14 bases in between. Germline V CDR1 and CDR2: SNHLY, FYNNEI. The CDR3 region is CASSRDRLNYEQYF. In DNA, the CDR3 is TGTGCCAGCAGTCGAGACAGGCTAAACTACGAGCAGTACTTC.

V gene TRBV27 combines with J gene TRBJ1-4, with D possibly TRBD1 on 6 matching bases. The CDR3 is made up of 15 amino acids. The germline V gene encodes CDR1 MNHEY and CDR2 SMNVEV (reference sequence). V was trimmed by 7 bases and J by 5 bases, leaving 17 bases between them. The CDR3 region is CASTPGGGRNEKLFF. The DNA of the CDR3 is TGTGCCAGCACCCCCGGAGGGGGACGGAATGAAAAACTGTTTTTT.

The chain couples TRBV6-6 to TRBJ2-5; TRBD2 is a possible D gene (6 bases). Deletions cut 8 bases from V and 2 bases from J, with 18 bases between. The CDR3 runs 15 residues. The germline V gene encodes CDR1 MNHNY and CDR2 SVGAGI (reference sequence). The CDR3 nucleotides are TGTGCCAGCCGGGGATCGTTGACTAGACAAGAGACCCAGTACTTC. Translation gives CASRGSLTRQETQYF.

This clone was observed a single time. The J gene is TRBJ1-6, the V gene TRBV11-2; TRBD1 matches 9 bases. With 3 bases clipped from V and 9 bases from J, the junction kept 6 bases outside the gene matches. The CDR3 length is 15 residues. Germline V gene data show CDR1 as SGHAT and CDR2 as FQNNGV. CDR3 bases: TGTGCCAGCAGCTTTCACAGGGGGCTTGGTTCACCCCTCCACTTT. It yields the protein CASSFHRGLGSPLHF.

The chain has TRBV30 and TRBJ1-4; D perhaps matches TRBD1 (5 bases). V was pared by 5 bases and J by 5 bases, with 18 bases between. CDR3 length equals 15 residues. Looked up from germline, CDR1 is GTSNPN and CDR2 is SVGIG (reference sequence). CDR3 residues: CAWVITGTGNEKLFF. The CDR3 coding sequence is TGTGCCTGGGTTATCACGGGGACGGGGAATGAAAAACTGTTTTTT.

The CDR3 sequence is CAISAGTARRYEQYF. CDR3 coding DNA: TGTGCCATCAGTGCAGGGACAGCGCGGCGCTACGAGCAGTACTTC. The chain couples TRBV10-3 to TRBJ2-7; 7 bases are shared with TRBD1. Germline V CDR1 and CDR2: ENHRY, SYGVKD. V dropped 4 bases and J dropped 3; count of bases not matched to a gene: 9. This CDR3 is built from 15 residues.